This passage covers 14 T cell receptor beta chains from one sample sequenced in a study of T cell responses to AZD1222 COVID-19 vaccine. The repertoire was sequenced with immunoSEQ multiplex PCR; TCRdb's copy has only in-frame clones and lacks some. Of around 78,000 clones listed, 80% to 90% are singletons. This specimen was peripheral blood, taken on day 0 of AZD1222 vaccination. The source is an adult in good health.

This sequence joins TRBV25-1 and TRBJ2-7, with 12 nucleotides matching TRBD1. This CDR3 region has 14 residues. V was clipped by 7 bases and J by 5 bases; unmatched bases: 6. Germline values: CDR1 MGHDK, CDR2 SYGVNS. CDR3 region: CASMKGQGAHEQYF. The CDR3 nucleotides are TGTGCCAGCATGAAGGGACAGGGGGCCCACGAGCAGTACTTC.

The chain carries TRBV6-2 or TRBV6-3 and TRBJ1-1; D uncertain. The CDR3 has 14 amino acids. With 6 bases removed from V and 1 base from J, the gap between germline ends came to 12 bases. The germline gives CDR1 MNHEY, CDR2 SVGEGT. The CDR3 sequence is CASSSGGSNTEAFF. The CDR3 nucleotides are TGTGCCAGCAGCTCAGGTGGCTCGAACACTGAAGCTTTCTTT.

V and J are TRBV11-3 and TRBJ2-1; 9 bases agree with TRBD2. Looked up from germline, CDR1 is SGHNT and CDR2 is YENEEA. The CDR3 extends over 15 amino acids. The trim removed 5 bases at V and 8 bases at J, leaving 10 bases unmatched. The CDR3 bases are TGTGCCAGCAGCCTGGCGGGGGGGCCATTCCATGAGCAGTTCTTC. Translation gives CASSLAGGPFHEQFF. Combining the CDR3 with reference TRBV11-3 and TRBJ2-1 gives the whole variable domain EAGVVQSPRYKIIEKKQPVAFWCNPISGHNTLYWYLQNLGQGPELLIRYENEEAVDDSQLPKDRFSAERLKGVDSTLKIQPAELGDSAVYLCASSLAGGPFHEQFFGPGTRLTVL.

V is TRBV21-1 and J is TRBJ2-2. TRBV21-1 is given as a pseudogene. The CDR3 covers 16 residues. Here the CDR3 DNA reads TGTGCCAGCATTCATCTCAGGGGAGGAGACACCGGGGAGCTGTTTTTT. Protein sequence: CASIHLRGGDTGELFF.

The CDR3 loop is CASSQARVWETQYF. Written as DNA, the CDR3 is TGCGCCAGCAGCCAAGCCAGGGTATGGGAGACCCAGTACTTC. This chain joins TRBV4-1 and TRBJ2-5, with a possible D match to TRBD1 (5 bases). The V end lost 1 base, the J end lost 5 bases, and 11 bases lay between the germline ends. The CDR3 contains 14 residues. CDR1 MGHRA and CDR2 YSYEKL come from the germline V gene.

In its sample, this clone was seen once. This chain connects TRBV9 to TRBJ1-3, with 10 bases lining up with TRBD1. J gave up 2 bases and V 3 bases, and 5 bases lay outside the gene matches. Germline V gene data show CDR1 as SGDLS and CDR2 as YYNGEE. The CDR3 consists of 16 residues. The CDR3 DNA reads as TGTGCCAGCAGCGCCCCCGGGACAGGGGCTGGAAACACCATATATTTT. Translated: CASSAPGTGAGNTIYF.

This chain links TRBV12-3 or TRBV12-4 with TRBJ1-6; D uncertain. V lost 3 bases to trimming and J lost 7 bases, with 4 bases between them. The CDR3 is 12 residues long. In nucleotides, the CDR3 is TGTGCCAGCAGTTTCCCGAATTCACCCCTCCACTTT. This gives the protein CASSFPNSPLHF.

V is TRBV11-2 and J is TRBJ2-7, with unresolved D. CDR1 is SGHAT and CDR2 is FQNNGV in the germline V gene. V lost 5 bases, J lost 0 bases, and 11 bases lay in between. This CDR3 spans 14 amino acids. CDR3 in amino acids: CASSRRQSSYEQYF. The DNA for the CDR3 is TGTGCCAGCAGCCGTCGGCAGAGCTCCTACGAGCAGTACTTC.

The chain joins TRBV4-1 to TRBJ1-1, with D possibly matching TRBD1 (5 bases). The CDR3 has 17 amino acids. Germline loops: CDR1 MGHRA, CDR2 YSYEKL. Trimming removed 5 bases at V and 1 base at J, with 20 bases between. The CDR3 reads CASSLNGFRGENTEAFF. CDR3 nucleotide sequence: TGCGCCAGCAGCTTAAATGGGTTTAGGGGCGAGAACACTGAAGCTTTCTTT.

The chain employs TRBV7-6 and TRBJ2-1; 7 bases are a match to TRBD1. The ends lost 0 bases at V and 6 bases at J; junction bases unmatched: 2. Per the germline V gene, CDR1 is SGHVS and CDR2 is FNYEAQ. This CDR3 is built from 14 residues. This CDR3 reads CASSLARGSNEQFF. In nucleotides, the CDR3 is TGTGCCAGCAGCTTAGCCAGGGGGAGCAATGAGCAGTTCTTC.

This clone has just one count. V usage is TRBV6-2 or TRBV6-3 and J usage is TRBJ1-6; no clear D. This CDR3 has 15 residues. Trimming took 5 bases from V and 2 from J, leaving 10 bases between them. Germline V gives CDR1 MNHEY, CDR2 SVGEGT. CDR3 in DNA: TGTGCCAGCAGTCCCCAGACAACCTATAATTCACCCCTCCACTTT. It translates to CASSPQTTYNSPLHF.

The rearrangement uses TRBV19 and TRBJ2-3; 10 positions match TRBD1. Trimming took 6 bases from V and 4 from J; bases not matched to a gene: 7. CDR3 length: 15 residues. Germline-derived CDR1 and CDR2 are LNHDA and SQIVND (reference sequence). The CDR3 loop is CASRAGTGDADTQYF. CDR3 nucleotides: TGTGCCAGTAGAGCTGGGACAGGGGATGCAGATACGCAGTATTTT.

This clone was observed once. The CDR3 is CASSPTGARETQYF. CDR3 in DNA: TGTGCCAGCTCACCGACAGGGGCGCGGGAGACCCAGTACTTC. This sequence joins TRBV18 and TRBJ2-5, with 8 bases matching TRBD1. V dropped 3 bases and J dropped 5; count of bases not matched to a gene: 5. The CDR3 totals 14 residues. Germline-derived CDR1 and CDR2 are KGHSH and LQKENI.

The chain uses TRBV6-5 and TRBJ2-7, with a possible D match to TRBD2 (6 bases). Germline-derived CDR1 and CDR2 are MNHEY and SVGAGI. This CDR3 has 15 amino acids. V was pared by 5 bases and J by 0 bases, with 14 bases between. CDR3 in amino acids: CASSIRGEASYEQYF. DNA for the CDR3: TGTGCCAGCAGTATTAGAGGGGAGGCCTCCTACGAGCAGTACTTC.